The source of this T cell receptor (beta chain) is a study of blood T cell repertoires in COVID-19. Study at large: Acute-phase and convalescent COVID-19 samples originated in the United States, Italy and Spain.

Trimming left V 1 base short and J 1 base short, with 7 bases between. This CDR3 has 14 amino acids. Per germline, CDR1 SGHDN and CDR2 FVKESK. Per the authors' pipeline: For nucleated cells, counts were estimated from reference gene primer amplification. Generated by immunoSEQ multiplex PCR, the TCRdb table keeps only in-frame clones and is missing some. Clonal size and the V and J genes are those of that table, whereas D and trimming came from the DNA. Of tens of thousands of clones in the sample, 75% to 90% were seen once. V gene TRBV14 combines with J gene TRBJ1-2; D remains ambiguous. The sample consisted of peripheral blood. The receptor was derived from a man in his fifties or sixties with active COVID-19. The CDR3: CASSQVSGNYGYTF. The CDR3 DNA reads TGTGCCAGCAGCCAAGTTTCGGGTAACTATGGCTACACCTTC.